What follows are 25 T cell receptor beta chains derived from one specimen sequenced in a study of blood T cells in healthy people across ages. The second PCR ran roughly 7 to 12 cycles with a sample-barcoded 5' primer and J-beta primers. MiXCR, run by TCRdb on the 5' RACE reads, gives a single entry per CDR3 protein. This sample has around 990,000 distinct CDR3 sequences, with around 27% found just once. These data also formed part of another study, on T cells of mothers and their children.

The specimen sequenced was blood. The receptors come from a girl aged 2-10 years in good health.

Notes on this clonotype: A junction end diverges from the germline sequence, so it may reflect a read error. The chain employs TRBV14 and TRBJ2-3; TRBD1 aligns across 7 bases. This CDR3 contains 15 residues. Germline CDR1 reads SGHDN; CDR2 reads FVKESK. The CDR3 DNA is TGTGCCAGCAGCCAAGTAGGTGGGCGGACAGGTACGCAGTATTTT. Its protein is CASSQVGGRTGTQYF.

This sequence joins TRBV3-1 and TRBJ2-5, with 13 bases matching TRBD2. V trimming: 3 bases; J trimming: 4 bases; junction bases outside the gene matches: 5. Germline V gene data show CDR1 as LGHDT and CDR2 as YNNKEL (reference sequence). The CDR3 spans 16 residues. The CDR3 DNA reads TGTGCCAGCAGCCAGGCACTAGCGGGAGGGACAGAGACCCAGTACTTC. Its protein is CASSQALAGGTETQYF.

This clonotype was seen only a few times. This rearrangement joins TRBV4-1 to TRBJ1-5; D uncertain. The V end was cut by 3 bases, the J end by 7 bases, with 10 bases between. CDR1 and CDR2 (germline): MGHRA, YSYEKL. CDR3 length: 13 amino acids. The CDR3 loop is CASSQGMEQPQHF. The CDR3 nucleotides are TGCGCCAGCAGCCAGGGAATGGAACAGCCCCAGCATTTT.

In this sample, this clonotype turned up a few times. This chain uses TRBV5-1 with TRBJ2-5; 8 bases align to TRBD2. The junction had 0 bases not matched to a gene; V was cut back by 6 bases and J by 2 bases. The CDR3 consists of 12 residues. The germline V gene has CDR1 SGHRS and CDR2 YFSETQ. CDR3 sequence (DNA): TGCGCCAGCACGGGGGGGCAAGAGACCCAGTACTTC. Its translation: CASTGGQETQYF.

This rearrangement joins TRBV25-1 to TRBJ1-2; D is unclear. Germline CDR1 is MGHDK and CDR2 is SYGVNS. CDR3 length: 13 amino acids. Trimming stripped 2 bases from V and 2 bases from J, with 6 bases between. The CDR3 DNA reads TGTGCCAGCAGTGAACACCAAAACTATGGCTACACCTTC. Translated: CASSEHQNYGYTF.

CDR3 nucleotide sequence: TGTGCCATCACCCGGGGCGGCATATATTTT. Translated, it gives CAITRGGIYF. This sequence joins TRBV27 and TRBJ1-3, with TRBD1 as a possible D gene (5 bases). CDR1 and CDR2 from the germline V gene are MNHEY and SMNVEV (reference sequence). This CDR3 is 10 amino acids long. V lost 10 bases and J lost 12, with 13 bases in between.

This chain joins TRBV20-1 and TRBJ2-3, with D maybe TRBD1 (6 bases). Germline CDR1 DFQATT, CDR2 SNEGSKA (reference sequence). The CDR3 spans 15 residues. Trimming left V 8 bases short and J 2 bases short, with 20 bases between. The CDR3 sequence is CSSLGGGFVTDTQYF. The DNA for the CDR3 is TGCAGTTCCCTCGGTGGGGGCTTTGTCACAGATACGCAGTATTTT.

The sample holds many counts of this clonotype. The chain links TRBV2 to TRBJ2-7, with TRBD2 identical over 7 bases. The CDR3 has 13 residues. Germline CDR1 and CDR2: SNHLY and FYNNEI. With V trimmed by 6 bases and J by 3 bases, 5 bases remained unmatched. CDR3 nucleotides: TGTGCCAGCAGAAGCGGGGCCCTCTACGAGCAGTACTTC. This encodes CASRSGALYEQYF.

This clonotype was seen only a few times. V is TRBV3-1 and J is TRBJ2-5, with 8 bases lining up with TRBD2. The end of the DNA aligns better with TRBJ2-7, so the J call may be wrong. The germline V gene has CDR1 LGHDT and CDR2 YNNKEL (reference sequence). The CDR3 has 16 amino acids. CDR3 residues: CASSQLLAEIPYEQYF. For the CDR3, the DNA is TGTGCCAGCAGCCAACTACTAGCGGAGATACCCTACGAGCAGTACTTC.

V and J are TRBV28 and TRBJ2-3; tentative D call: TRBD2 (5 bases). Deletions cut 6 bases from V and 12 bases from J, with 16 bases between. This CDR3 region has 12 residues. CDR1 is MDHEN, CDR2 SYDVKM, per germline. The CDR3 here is CASRLGFNPQYF. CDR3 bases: TGTGCCAGCAGACTAGGGTTCAACCCTCAGTATTTT.

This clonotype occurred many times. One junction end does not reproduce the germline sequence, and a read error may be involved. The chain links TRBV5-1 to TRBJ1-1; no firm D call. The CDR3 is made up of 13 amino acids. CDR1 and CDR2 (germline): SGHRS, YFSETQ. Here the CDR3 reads CASSLETNTEAFF. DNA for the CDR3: TGTGCCAGCAGTTTAGAGACGAACACTGAAGCTTTCTTT.

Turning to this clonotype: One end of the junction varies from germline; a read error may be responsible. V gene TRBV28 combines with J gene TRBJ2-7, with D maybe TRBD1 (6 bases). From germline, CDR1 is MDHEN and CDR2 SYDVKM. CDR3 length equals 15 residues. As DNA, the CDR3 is TGTGCCAGCAGTTTTGAGGGGGACATAAGGGCAGGCAGTAGTTTC. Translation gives CASSFEGDIRAGSSF. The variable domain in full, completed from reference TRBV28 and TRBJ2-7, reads DVKVTQSSRYLVKRTGEKVFLECVQDMDHENMFWYRQDPGLGLRLIYFSYDVKMKEKGDIPEGYSVSREKKERFSLILESASTNQTSMYLCASSFEGDIRAGSSFGPGTRLTVT.

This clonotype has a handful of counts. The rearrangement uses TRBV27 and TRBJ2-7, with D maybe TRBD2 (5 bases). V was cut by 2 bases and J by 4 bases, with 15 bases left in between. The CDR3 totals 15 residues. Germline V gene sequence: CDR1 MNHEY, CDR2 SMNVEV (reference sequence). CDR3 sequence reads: CASSLRGGQTYEQYF. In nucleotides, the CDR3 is TGTGCCAGCAGTTTACGGGGTGGTCAGACTTACGAGCAGTACTTC.

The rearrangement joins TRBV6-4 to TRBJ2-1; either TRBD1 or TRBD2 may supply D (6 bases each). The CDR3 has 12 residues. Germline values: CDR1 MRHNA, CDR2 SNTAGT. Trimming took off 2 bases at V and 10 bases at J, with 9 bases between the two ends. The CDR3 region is CASSDGGQEQFF. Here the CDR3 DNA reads TGTGCCAGCAGTGACGGGGGGCAGGAGCAGTTCTTC.

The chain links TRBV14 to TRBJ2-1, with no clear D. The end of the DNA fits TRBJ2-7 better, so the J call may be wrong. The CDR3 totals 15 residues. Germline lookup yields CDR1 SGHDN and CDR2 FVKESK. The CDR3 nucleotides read TGTGCCAGCAGCCAAGGGGTCCAGTCAGGCGACGAGCAGTACTTC. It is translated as CASSQGVQSGDEQYF.

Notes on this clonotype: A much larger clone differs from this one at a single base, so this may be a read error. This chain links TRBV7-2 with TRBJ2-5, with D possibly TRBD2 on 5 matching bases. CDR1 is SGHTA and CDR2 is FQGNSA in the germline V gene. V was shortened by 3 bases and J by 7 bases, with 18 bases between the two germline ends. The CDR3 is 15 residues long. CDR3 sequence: CASSFQVRTEGTQYF. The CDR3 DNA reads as TGTGCCAGCAGCTTCCAAGTGCGAACTGAGGGGACCCAGTACTTC.

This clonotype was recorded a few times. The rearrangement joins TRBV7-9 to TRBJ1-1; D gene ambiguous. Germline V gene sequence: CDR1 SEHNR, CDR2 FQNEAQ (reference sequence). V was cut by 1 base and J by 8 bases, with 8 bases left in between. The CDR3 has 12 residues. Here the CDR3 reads CASSLGAPEAFF. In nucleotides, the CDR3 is TGTGCCAGCAGCTTAGGGGCTCCCGAAGCTTTCTTT.

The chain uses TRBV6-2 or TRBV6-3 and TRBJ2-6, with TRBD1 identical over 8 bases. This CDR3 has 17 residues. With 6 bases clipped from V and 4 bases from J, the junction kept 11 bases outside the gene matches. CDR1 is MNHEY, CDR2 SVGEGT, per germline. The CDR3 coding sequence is TGTGCCAGCAGACCCGGACAGGGCCTCGCGGGGGCCAACGTCCTGACTTTC. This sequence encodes CASRPGQGLAGANVLTF.

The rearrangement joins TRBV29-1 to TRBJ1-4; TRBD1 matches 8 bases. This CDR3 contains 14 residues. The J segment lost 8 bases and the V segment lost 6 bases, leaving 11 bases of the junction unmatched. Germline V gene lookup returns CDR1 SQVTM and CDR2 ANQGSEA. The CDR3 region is CSVVMGQAVEKLFF. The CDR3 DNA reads TGCAGCGTCGTAATGGGACAGGCAGTCGAAAAACTGTTTTTT.

CDR3 sequence reads: CASSQGVGRETQYF. The CDR3 DNA reads as TGCGCCAGCAGCCAAGGGGTGGGCCGGGAGACCCAGTACTTC. V usage is TRBV4-1 and J usage is TRBJ2-1, with D uncertain. TRBJ2-5 matches the DNA end more closely, so the J call is doubtful. Germline CDR1 is MGHRA and CDR2 is YSYEKL. The CDR3 runs 14 residues.

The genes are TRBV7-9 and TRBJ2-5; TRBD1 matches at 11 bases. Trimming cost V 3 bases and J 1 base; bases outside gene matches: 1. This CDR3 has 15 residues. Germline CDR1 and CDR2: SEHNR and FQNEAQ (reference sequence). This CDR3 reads CASSFGQGAQETQYF. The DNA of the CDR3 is TGTGCCAGCAGCTTTGGACAGGGGGCCCAAGAGACCCAGTACTTC.

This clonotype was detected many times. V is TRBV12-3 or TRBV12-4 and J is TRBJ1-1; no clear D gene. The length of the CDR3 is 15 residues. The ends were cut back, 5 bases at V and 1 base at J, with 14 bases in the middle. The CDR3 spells CASSLRTLGNTEAFF. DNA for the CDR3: TGTGCCAGCAGTCTCCGGACCCTAGGGAACACTGAAGCTTTCTTT.

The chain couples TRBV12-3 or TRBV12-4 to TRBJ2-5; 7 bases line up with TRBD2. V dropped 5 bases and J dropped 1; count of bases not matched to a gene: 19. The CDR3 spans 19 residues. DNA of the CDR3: TGTGCCAGCAGTCCGAGTCCGGGAGGACTGGCGGGTGGCCAAGAGACCCAGTACTTC. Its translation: CASSPSPGGLAGGQETQYF.

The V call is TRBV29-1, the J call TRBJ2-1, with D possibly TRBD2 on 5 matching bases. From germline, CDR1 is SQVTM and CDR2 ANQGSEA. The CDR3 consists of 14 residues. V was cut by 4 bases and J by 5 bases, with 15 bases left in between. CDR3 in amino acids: CSVVRGLENNEQFF. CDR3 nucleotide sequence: TGCAGCGTTGTACGGGGTCTAGAAAACAATGAGCAGTTCTTC.

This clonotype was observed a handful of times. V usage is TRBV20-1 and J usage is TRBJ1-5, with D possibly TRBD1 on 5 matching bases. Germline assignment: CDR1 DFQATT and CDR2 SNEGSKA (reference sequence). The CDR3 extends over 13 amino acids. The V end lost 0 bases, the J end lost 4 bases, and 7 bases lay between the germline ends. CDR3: CSARDQGNQPQHF. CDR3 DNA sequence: TGCAGTGCTAGAGATCAGGGAAATCAGCCCCAGCATTTT.